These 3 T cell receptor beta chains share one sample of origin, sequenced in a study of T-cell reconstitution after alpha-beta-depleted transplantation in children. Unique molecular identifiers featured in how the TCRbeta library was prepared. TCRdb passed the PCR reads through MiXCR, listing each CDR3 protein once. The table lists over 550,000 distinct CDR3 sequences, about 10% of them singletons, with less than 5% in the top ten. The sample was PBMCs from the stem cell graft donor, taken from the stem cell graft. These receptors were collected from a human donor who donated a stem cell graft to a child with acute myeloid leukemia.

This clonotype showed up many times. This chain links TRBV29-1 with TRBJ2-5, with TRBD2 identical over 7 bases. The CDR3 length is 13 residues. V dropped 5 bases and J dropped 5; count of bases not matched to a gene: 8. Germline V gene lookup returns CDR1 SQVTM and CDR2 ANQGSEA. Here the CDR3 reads CSVITGGGETQYF. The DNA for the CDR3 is TGCAGCGTTATAACCGGGGGAGGGGAGACCCAGTACTTC.

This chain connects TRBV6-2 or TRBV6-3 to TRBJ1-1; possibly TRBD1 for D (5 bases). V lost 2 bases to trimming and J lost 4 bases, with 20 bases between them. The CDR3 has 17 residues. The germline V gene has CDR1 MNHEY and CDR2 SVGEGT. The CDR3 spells CASSYGSGRGTSTEAFF. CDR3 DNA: TGTGCCAGCAGTTACGGTTCAGGGAGAGGGACGAGCACTGAAGCTTTCTTT.

Here the CDR3 DNA reads TGTGCCAGCAGTTACGGACGGGGGGGAGAGACCCAGTACTTC. Amino acid sequence: CASSYGRGGETQYF. The chain recombines TRBV7-9 with TRBJ2-5, with TRBD2 identical over 8 bases. Germline assignment: CDR1 SEHNR and CDR2 FQNEAQ (reference sequence). V lost 6 bases, J lost 4 bases, and 7 bases stayed unmatched. This CDR3 region has 14 residues.